Each of the 2 T cell receptor beta chains below was sequenced from the same sample in a study of shared clonotypes between healthy human individuals. The method was immunoSEQ multiplex PCR; TCRdb's version includes in-frame clones alone and lacks a portion of them. This table holds around 2.1 million clones, 90% to 97% found once. The sequencing sample was made of naive CD4+ T cells sorted from blood. Indicated subset: CD45RA+ positively selected. The receptors derive from a man younger than 30 in good health.

V gene TRBV5-1 combines with J gene TRBJ1-1; 12 bases are shared with TRBD1. The ends lost 4 bases at V and 3 bases at J; junction bases unmatched: 7. Germline CDR1 SGHRS, CDR2 YFSETQ. The length of the CDR3 is 16 residues. The CDR3 DNA is TGCGCCAGCAGCGGGACAGGGGGCAGGTGGGACACTGAAGCTTTCTTT. It is translated as CASSGTGGRWDTEAFF.

The CDR3 protein is CSVEDRGRGYTF. For the CDR3, the DNA is TGCAGCGTTGAAGACAGGGGGCGAGGCTACACCTTC. The V call is TRBV29-1, the J call TRBJ1-2, with 8 nucleotides matching TRBD1. V dropped 0 bases and J dropped 8; count of bases not matched to a gene: 2. Germline assignment: CDR1 SQVTM and CDR2 ANQGSEA. The CDR3 is made up of 12 amino acids.